Each of the 10 T cell receptor beta chains below was sequenced from the same sample in a study of blood T cell repertoires in COVID-19. Repertoires were generated with immunoSEQ multiplex PCR, while TCRdb's copy carries only in-frame clones and drops some. Among about 79,000 clones, about 89% were seen once, and the ten largest hold approximately 14%. Sequenced material: peripheral blood. The receptors were sampled from a man between 70 and 80 years old with active or convalescent COVID-19.

The CDR3 here is CATSRDTGTGGQGQFF. The CDR3 DNA sequence: TGTGCCACCAGCAGAGATACAGGAACAGGGGGGCAGGGGCAGTTCTTC. This rearrangement joins TRBV15 to TRBJ2-1; 8 bases agree with TRBD1. The CDR3 sequence is 16 residues long. The J segment lost 12 bases and the V segment lost 0 bases, leaving 13 bases of the junction unmatched. The germline V gene encodes CDR1 LNHNV and CDR2 YYDKDF (reference sequence).

The chain recombines TRBV19 with TRBJ1-1; no firm D call. Germline assignment: CDR1 LNHDA and CDR2 SQIVND (reference sequence). The CDR3 is made up of 14 amino acids. Trimming removed 8 bases at V and 5 bases at J, with 18 bases between. The CDR3 reads CASASDHGLTEAFF. The CDR3 region has the DNA TGTGCCAGTGCGAGCGATCACGGTTTAACTGAAGCTTTCTTT.

The chain recombines TRBV7-2 with TRBJ1-1; a possible D gene is TRBD1 (6 bases). V lost 1 base and J 7 bases, leaving 10 bases between the germline ends. Germline V lookup: CDR1 SGHTA, CDR2 FQGNSA. CDR3 length equals 13 residues. The DNA of the CDR3 is TGTGCCAGCAGCTTAGTCAGCAGGGGTGAAGCTTTCTTT. It encodes CASSLVSRGEAFF.

This chain links TRBV6-5 with TRBJ2-7; 10 nucleotides agree with TRBD2. Germline V gives CDR1 MNHEY, CDR2 SVGAGI. The CDR3 is made up of 15 amino acids. V dropped 3 bases and J dropped 4; count of bases not matched to a gene: 6. The CDR3 region has the DNA TGTGCCAGCAGTTATGTATCTAGCGGGAGTTACGAGCAGTACTTC. It translates to CASSYVSSGSYEQYF.

The chain uses TRBV7-2 and TRBJ2-3; TRBD2 aligns across 10 bases. The V gene end was trimmed by 3 bases and the J gene end by 1 base; junction bases not matched to a gene: 10. The CDR3 length is 18 residues. Germline V CDR1 and CDR2: SGHTA, FQGNSA. The DNA for the CDR3 is TGTGCCAGCAGCTTCCCGGGGACTAGCGTCACACGCACAGATACGCAGTATTTT. Amino acids: CASSFPGTSVTRTDTQYF.

The V gene is TRBV3-1 (or the pseudogene TRBV3-2), the J gene TRBJ2-3; possible D gene TRBD1, 5 bases. The CDR3 spans 12 residues. Trimming removed 5 bases at V and 5 bases at J, with 8 bases between. Looked up from germline, CDR1 is LGHDT and CDR2 is YNNKEL (reference sequence). Here the CDR3 DNA reads TGTGCCAGCAGCGGACACCGAGATACGCAGTATTTT. Protein: CASSGHRDTQYF.

The chain links TRBV19 to TRBJ2-5, with TRBD1 as a possible D gene (6 bases). Germline V lookup: CDR1 LNHDA, CDR2 SQIVND (reference sequence). This CDR3 is built from 14 residues. V lost 7 bases, J lost 2 bases, and 14 bases lay in between. CDR3 DNA: TGTGCCAGTATGGGCCAACAGGGACAAGAGACCCAGTACTTC. It codes for CASMGQQGQETQYF.

This sequence joins TRBV5-1 and TRBJ1-2, with 12 bases identical to TRBD1. Germline-derived CDR1 and CDR2 are SGHRS and YFSETQ. The CDR3 has 17 amino acids. J gave up 2 bases and V 0 bases, and 5 bases lay outside the gene matches. As DNA, the CDR3 is TGCGCCAGCAGCTTGGTCGGGACAGGGGGCGGAAACTATGGCTACACCTTC. Its protein product is CASSLVGTGGGNYGYTF. The full variable domain, in which reference TRBV5-1 and TRBJ1-2 provide the parts outside the CDR3, is KAGVTQTPRYLIKTRGQQVTLSCSPISGHRSVSWYQQTPGQGLQFLFEYFSETQRNKGNFPGRFSGRQFSNSRSEMNVSTLELGDSALYLCASSLVGTGGGNYGYTFGSGTRLTVV.

The chain recombines TRBV4-1 with TRBJ1-1; D remains ambiguous. The CDR3 is made up of 14 amino acids. Germline values: CDR1 MGHRA, CDR2 YSYEKL. V lost 0 bases and J 0 bases, leaving 5 bases between the germline ends. The CDR3 region has the DNA TGCGCCAGCAGCCAAGATAGCATGAACACTGAAGCTTTCTTT. Translation: CASSQDSMNTEAFF.

The chain combines TRBV11-2 with TRBJ1-4; D is undetermined. Germline CDR1 is SGHAT and CDR2 is FQNNGV. Trimming pared 3 bases from V and 4 bases from J, leaving 6 bases between. The CDR3 runs 13 residues. The CDR3 coding sequence is TGTGCCAGCAGCTTCGGGGATAATGAAAAACTGTTTTTT. Amino acid sequence: CASSFGDNEKLFF.